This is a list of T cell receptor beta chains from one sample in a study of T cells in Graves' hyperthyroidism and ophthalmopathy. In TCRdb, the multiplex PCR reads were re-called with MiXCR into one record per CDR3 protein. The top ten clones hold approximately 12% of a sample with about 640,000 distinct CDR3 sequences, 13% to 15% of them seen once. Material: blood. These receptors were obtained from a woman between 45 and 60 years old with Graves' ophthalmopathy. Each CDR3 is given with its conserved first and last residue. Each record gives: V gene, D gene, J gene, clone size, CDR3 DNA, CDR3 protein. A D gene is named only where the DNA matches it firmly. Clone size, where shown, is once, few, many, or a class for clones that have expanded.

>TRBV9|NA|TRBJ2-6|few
TGTGCCAGCAGCGATCCCGCCGCAGATACGTTCTCTGGGGCCAACGTCCTGACTTTC
CASSDPAADTFSGANVLTF
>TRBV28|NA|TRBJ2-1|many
TGTGCCAGCAGTTTGTACCGAACTAGCTCCTACAATGAGCAGTTCTTC
CASSLYRTSSYNEQFF
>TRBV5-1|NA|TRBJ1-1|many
TGCGCCAGCAGAAAGACAGGTCTCGTCGACATGAACACTGAAGCTTTCTTT
CASRKTGLVDMNTEAFF
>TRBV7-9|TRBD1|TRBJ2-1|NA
TGTGCCAGCATTAGACAGGGTCTCGACAATGAGCAGTTCTTC
CASIRQGLDNEQFF
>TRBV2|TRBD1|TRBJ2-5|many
TGTGCCAGCAGTGACCAAACAGGGGCGCGGACCCAGTACTTC
CASSDQTGARTQYF
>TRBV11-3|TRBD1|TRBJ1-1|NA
TGTGCCAGCAGCGGACAGGGGGGGGACACTGAAGCTTTCTTT
CASSGQGGDTEAFF
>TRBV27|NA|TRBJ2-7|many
TGTGCCAGCAGTCTATACGGGCAGCCCCTTTACTCCTACGAGCAGTACTTC
CASSLYGQPLYSYEQYF
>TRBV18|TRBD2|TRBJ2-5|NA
TGTGCCAGCTCACAACTAGCGCAACAAGAGACCCAGTACTTC
CASSQLAQQETQYF
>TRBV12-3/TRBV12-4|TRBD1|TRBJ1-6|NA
TGTGCCAGCAGCCTTACAGGGGAATCCTATAATTCACCCCTCCACTTT
CASSLTGESYNSPLHF
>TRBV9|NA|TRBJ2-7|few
TGTGCCAGCAGCGTAGCAACAAACTCCTACGAGCAGTACTTC
CASSVATNSYEQYF
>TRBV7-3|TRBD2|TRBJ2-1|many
TGTGCCAGCAGCTTATTGGGGGGGGTAGCGGCCGGGGTCTACAATGAGCAGTTCTTC
CASSLLGGVAAGVYNEQFF
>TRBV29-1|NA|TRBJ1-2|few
TGCAGCGTCGAAGACAACAACTATGGCTACACCTTC
CSVEDNNYGYTF
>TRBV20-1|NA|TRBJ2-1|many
TGCAGTGCTAGACGGCAGGTCTTCTACAATGAGCAGTTCTTC
CSARRQVFYNEQFF
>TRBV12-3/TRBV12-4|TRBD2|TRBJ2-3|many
TGTGCCAGCAGTTCCCGCAGCGGGAGAGACCCAGATACGCAGTATTTT
CASSSRSGRDPDTQYF
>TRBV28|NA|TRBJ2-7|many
TGTGCCAGCAGTTTTCCAGGAACAAACTACGAGCAGTACTTC
CASSFPGTNYEQYF
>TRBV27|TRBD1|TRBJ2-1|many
TGTGCCAGCAGTTATAGGGGGCCTTACAATGAGCAGTTCTTC
CASSYRGPYNEQFF
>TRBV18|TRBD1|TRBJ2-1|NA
TGTGCCAGCTCGCGGACGACAGGGCTTGAGCAGTTCTTC
CASSRTTGLEQFF
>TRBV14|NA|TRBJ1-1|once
TGTGCCAGCAGCTTCGGACAGAATGGGGGTGAAGCTTTCTTT
CASSFGQNGGEAFF
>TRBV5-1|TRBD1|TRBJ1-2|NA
TGCGCCAGCAGCTTGTTTCCGGGGCAGGGGGCAACCTATGGCTACACCTTC
CASSLFPGQGATYGYTF
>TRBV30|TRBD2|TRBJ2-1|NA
TGTGCCTGGAGTGTGGAGGGCCTAGCGGGAGGGAACAATGAGCAGTTCTTC
CAWSVEGLAGGNNEQFF
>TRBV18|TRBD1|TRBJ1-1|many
TGTGCCAGCTCACCTAGCTTCACAGGGGGAATGAACACTGAAGCTTTCTTT
CASSPSFTGGMNTEAFF
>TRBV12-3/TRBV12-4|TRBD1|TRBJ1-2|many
TGTGCCAGCAGTTTAGTAGACAGGGAGGAGGATGGCTACACCTTC
CASSLVDREEDGYTF
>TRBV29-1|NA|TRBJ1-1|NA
TGCAGCGTTGAAGAGGGCAGGAACACTGAAGCTTTCTTT
CSVEEGRNTEAFF
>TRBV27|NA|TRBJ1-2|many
TGTGCCAGCTTCGGACCGGGCCCTACGAAGGTTCTCTATGGCTACACCTTC
CASFGPGPTKVLYGYTF
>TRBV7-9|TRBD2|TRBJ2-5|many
TGTGCCAGCAGCTCGGGGGGAGCGCTCGAAGAGACCCAGTACTTC
CASSSGGALEETQYF
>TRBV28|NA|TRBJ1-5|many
TGTGCCAGCAGTTTAGTAAGACGGCTTAGCAATCAGCCCCAGCATTTT
CASSLVRRLSNQPQHF
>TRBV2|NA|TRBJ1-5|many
TGTGCCAGCAGCCAACAGGCGGAGAATCAGCCCCAGCATTTT
CASSQQAENQPQHF
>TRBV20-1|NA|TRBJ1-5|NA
TGCGGTGCTAGAGGAAGACGGGGCTGGGGGGCAGATAGTAGCAATCAGCCCCAGCATTTT
CGARGRRGWGADSSNQPQHF
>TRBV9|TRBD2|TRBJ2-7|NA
TGTGCCAGCAGCGGGGGGGGACTAGCTGACGAGCAGTACTTC
CASSGGGLADEQYF
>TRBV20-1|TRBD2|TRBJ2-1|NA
TGCAGTGCTAGTTCCATAAGACTAGCGCCGTACAATGAGCAGTTCTTC
CSASSIRLAPYNEQFF
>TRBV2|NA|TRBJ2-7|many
TGTGCCAGCAGTGTTGACATTACCTACGAGCAGTACTTC
CASSVDITYEQYF
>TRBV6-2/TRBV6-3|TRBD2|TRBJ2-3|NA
TGTGCCAGCAGTTACTCATCGCGGGGAGGGACAGATACGCAGTATTTT
CASSYSSRGGTDTQYF
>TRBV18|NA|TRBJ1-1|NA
TGTGCCAGCTCCCCAGACCGAGTCGGGTCTAAGGGTGGTGAGGCTTTCTTT
CASSPDRVGSKGGEAFF
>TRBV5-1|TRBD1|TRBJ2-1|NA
TGCGCCAGCAGCCAACAGGGGGCTCGGAGCAATGAGCAGTTCTTC
CASSQQGARSNEQFF
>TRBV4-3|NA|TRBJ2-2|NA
TGCGCCAGCAGTAGGCTAGCGGGACAGGTCGGGGAGCTGTTTTTT
CASSRLAGQVGELFF
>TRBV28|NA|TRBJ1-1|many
TGTGCCAGCAGTTCCCAACCGGGACTGCAAGCTTTCTTT
CASSSQPGLQAFF
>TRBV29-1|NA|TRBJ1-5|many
TGCAGCGTTGGGATGGATAGCAATCAGCCCCAGCATTTT
CSVGMDSNQPQHF
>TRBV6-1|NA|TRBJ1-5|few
TGTGCCAGCAGTGAAGCGATAGGGGAGGGCAATCAGCCCCAGCATTTT
CASSEAIGEGNQPQHF
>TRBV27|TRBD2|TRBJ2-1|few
TGTGCCAGCAGTCCACGGACTAGCGGGGGTGAGCAGTTCTTC
CASSPRTSGGEQFF
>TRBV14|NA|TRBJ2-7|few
TGTGCCAGCAGCCAAGTTTTGACTACGACTCAGTACTTC
CASSQVLTTTQYF
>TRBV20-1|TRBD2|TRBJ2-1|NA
TGCAGTGCTAGAGATCATTACAGCGGGAGCGGGAATGAGCAGTTCTTC
CSARDHYSGSGNEQFF
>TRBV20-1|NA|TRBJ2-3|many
TGCAGTGCTAGAGACGGGGGCCTAAGGCCAGACACGCAGTATTTT
CSARDGGLRPDTQYF